These 16 T cell receptor beta chains share one sample of origin, sequenced in a study of response to subunit inactivated influenza vaccine. Each CDR3 protein gets one entry after TCRdb re-called the RT-PCR reads with MiXCR. The sample records some 850,000 distinct CDR3 sequences, roughly 20% being singletons. Sequenced here: PBMCs from blood, sampled roughly 5 days after vaccination. Receptors were obtained from a man aged 50 or older who received an inactivated influenza vaccine.

The chain has TRBV28 and TRBJ1-1, with TRBD1 matching over 8 bases. Trimming removed 3 bases from V and 10 bases from J; junction bases left unmatched: 10. CDR1 is MDHEN, CDR2 SYDVKM, per germline. The CDR3 totals 14 residues. The CDR3, as DNA: TGTGCCAGCAGTTTTGCAGGGGGCGACGGGATAGCTTTCTTT. Its protein product is CASSFAGGDGIAFF.

The rearrangement joins TRBV6-2 or TRBV6-3 to TRBJ1-1; D not certain. The CDR3 covers 13 residues. Germline CDR1 MNHEY, CDR2 SVGEGT. V dropped 8 bases and J dropped 1 base, with 11 bases sitting between them. The CDR3 sequence is CASGRSSNTEAFF. The CDR3 DNA reads TGTGCCAGCGGCCGCAGTTCGAACACTGAAGCTTTCTTT.

The table lists this clonotype with many counts. CDR3 coding DNA: TGTGCCAGCAGTTTAGGGGGACAGGGGAGGGAGACCCAGTACTTC. Translating it yields CASSLGGQGRETQYF. The rearrangement links TRBV12-3 or TRBV12-4 to TRBJ2-5; 10 nucleotides match TRBD1. The CDR3 is 15 amino acids. Trimming took 1 base from V and 5 from J; bases not matched to a gene: 4.

Concerning this clonotype itself: One end of the junction fails to match germline, which may point to a read error. The chain combines TRBV7-2 with TRBJ2-5, with D tentatively TRBD2 (5 bases). The CDR3 extends over 16 amino acids. Germline V gene sequence: CDR1 SGHTA, CDR2 FQGNSA. CDR3 residues: CASSPPRRGYQETQNF. The DNA of the CDR3 is TGTGCCAGCAGCCCACCCAGGAGAGGGTACCAAGAGACCCAGAACTTC.

The rearrangement links TRBV18 to TRBJ1-2; D may be TRBD1 (5 bases). The CDR3 is made up of 15 amino acids. Germline CDR1 KGHSH, CDR2 LQKENI. The V gene lost 2 bases and the J gene lost 4 bases, with 14 bases spanning the gap. DNA for the CDR3: TGTGCCAGCTCACCATCTACAGGTTCCCGCTATGGCTACACCTTC. Translation: CASSPSTGSRYGYTF. Variable domain in full (rest from reference TRBV18 and TRBJ1-2): NAGVMQNPRHLVRRRGQEARLRCSPMKGHSHVYWYRQLPEEGLKFMVYLQKENIIDESGMPKERFSAEFPKEGPSILRIQQVVRGDSAAYFCASSPSTGSRYGYTFGSGTRLTVV.

The chain couples TRBV6-2 or TRBV6-3 to TRBJ2-7; D is undetermined. CDR3 length: 11 residues. V was pared by 8 bases and J by 6 bases, with 11 bases between. Germline V CDR1 and CDR2: MNHEY, SVGEGT. The CDR3 spells CASYEDGEQYF. The CDR3 DNA reads TGTGCCAGCTACGAGGACGGCGAGCAGTACTTC.

V usage is TRBV5-6 and J usage is TRBJ1-6; D call uncertain. The CDR3 extends over 16 amino acids. Trimming removed 0 bases from V and 5 bases from J, with 12 bases in between. Germline CDR1 reads SGHDT; CDR2 reads YYEEEE. This chain's CDR3 is CASSLGPASNNSPLHF. In DNA form, the CDR3 reads TGTGCCAGCAGCTTGGGGCCGGCAAGCAATAATTCACCCCTCCACTTT.

The chain joins TRBV9 to TRBJ2-7, with 11 nucleotides matching TRBD1. Unmatched junction bases numbered 9, after V lost 4 bases and J lost 3 bases. Germline V gives CDR1 SGDLS, CDR2 YYNGEE. This CDR3 is 16 amino acids long. CDR3 nucleotides: TGTGCCAGCAGCCCAGGCGGGACAGGGGGTTTCTACGAGCAGTACTTC. It yields the protein CASSPGGTGGFYEQYF.

V and J are TRBV10-2 and TRBJ2-7, with 7 bases identical to TRBD1. Looked up from germline, CDR1 is WSHSY and CDR2 is SAAADI. J gave up 7 bases and V 3 bases, and 12 bases lay outside the gene matches. The CDR3 runs to 15 residues. CDR3: CASSEKSGQPVEQYF. CDR3 DNA: TGCGCCAGCAGTGAAAAATCGGGACAGCCTGTGGAGCAGTACTTC.

The chain carries TRBV12-3 or TRBV12-4 and TRBJ1-3; D is perhaps TRBD1 (6 bases). The CDR3 extends over 17 amino acids. V lost 5 bases and J lost 3, with 20 bases in between. The CDR3 region is CASSPLRQDLVGNTIYF. The CDR3 DNA follows: TGTGCCAGCAGTCCCCTTCGACAGGACCTCGTTGGAAACACCATATATTTT.

This clonotype was found a few times. J is TRBJ2-1 and V is TRBV4-1; the match to TRBD1 covers 9 bases. The V and J ends lost 3 bases and 3 bases, in that order; junction bases with no gene match: 3. This CDR3 has 15 amino acids. Germline loops: CDR1 MGHRA, CDR2 YSYEKL. The CDR3 protein is CASSQAGQGYNEQFF. The DNA for the CDR3 is TGCGCCAGCAGCCAGGCGGGACAGGGCTACAATGAGCAGTTCTTC.

The chain carries TRBV9 and TRBJ2-3, with 7 bases that match TRBD2. V lost 4 bases, J lost 5 bases, and 4 bases stayed unmatched. Germline assignment: CDR1 SGDLS and CDR2 YYNGEE. The CDR3 runs to 13 residues. The DNA for the CDR3 is TGTGCCAGCAGCATTGGGGGGGGAGATACGCAGTATTTT. Translation gives CASSIGGGDTQYF. Complete variable domain (other parts from reference TRBV9 and TRBJ2-3): DSGVTQTPKHLITATGQRVTLRCSPRSGDLSVYWYQQSLDQGLQFLIQYYNGEERAKGNILERFSAQQFPDLHSELNLSSLELGDSALYFCASSIGGGDTQYFGPGTRLTVL.

The V and J genes are TRBV7-6 and TRBJ2-3; 13 bases map to TRBD2. From germline, CDR1 is SGHVS and CDR2 FNYEAQ. The CDR3 sequence is 15 residues long. V was clipped by 5 bases and J by 6 bases; unmatched bases: 5. The CDR3 bases are TGTGCCAGCAGCATAGGACTAGCGGGAGCCGATACGCAGTATTTT. Its translation: CASSIGLAGADTQYF.

This clonotype came up many times. The chain uses TRBV19 and TRBJ1-2, with TRBD1 matching over 9 bases. Germline V gives CDR1 LNHDA, CDR2 SQIVND (reference sequence). The CDR3 covers 16 residues. The trim removed 0 bases at V and 6 bases at J, leaving 8 bases unmatched. The chain's CDR3 is CASSIDWTGDQDGYTF. DNA of the CDR3: TGTGCCAGTAGTATAGACTGGACAGGGGATCAGGATGGCTACACCTTC.

Many counts were recorded for this clonotype. The chain has TRBV12-3 or TRBV12-4 and TRBJ2-1; TRBD2 agrees at 9 bases. J lost 7 bases, V lost 6 bases, and 10 bases had no gene match. The CDR3 has 15 residues. The CDR3 DNA reads TGTGCCAGCAGCTCTTTAGCGGGAGTCGGTAATGAGCAGTTCTTC. It specifies CASSSLAGVGNEQFF.

The rearrangement uses TRBV5-1 and TRBJ2-7; D is perhaps TRBD1 (5 bases). The CDR3 runs 15 residues. Per germline, CDR1 SGHRS and CDR2 YFSETQ. Trimming pared 0 bases from V and 5 bases from J, leaving 15 bases between. The CDR3 sequence is CASSLAAGSANEQYF. CDR3 DNA sequence: TGCGCCAGCAGCTTGGCGGCAGGGTCCGCTAACGAGCAGTACTTC.